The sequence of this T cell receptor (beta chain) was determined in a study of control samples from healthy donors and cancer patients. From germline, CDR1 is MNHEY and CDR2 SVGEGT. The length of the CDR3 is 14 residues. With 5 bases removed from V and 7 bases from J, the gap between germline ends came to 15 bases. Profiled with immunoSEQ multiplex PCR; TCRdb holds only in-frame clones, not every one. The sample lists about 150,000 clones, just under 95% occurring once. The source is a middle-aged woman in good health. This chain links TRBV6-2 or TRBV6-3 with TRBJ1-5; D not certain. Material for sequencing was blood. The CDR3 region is CASSGSTMQQPQHF. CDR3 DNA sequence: TGTGCCAGCAGTGGGTCTACGATGCAGCAGCCCCAGCATTTT.